This T cell receptor beta chain originates from a study of response to subunit inactivated influenza vaccine. Study-level findings and limits: Researchers suggested that each seasonal influenza vaccination recruits few new T cells.

A note on this clonotype: Its antigen is unidentified.

TCRdb redid the calling of the RT-PCR reads with MiXCR, one entry per CDR3 protein. The sample carries over 150,000 distinct CDR3 sequences, over 13% recorded once. CDR1 is SGHDT, CDR2 YYEEEE, per germline. The CDR3 extends over 14 amino acids. V lost 1 base to trimming and J lost 4 bases, with 12 bases between them. The sample in question was CD8+ T cells sorted from PBMCs, obtained roughly 5 days after vaccination. The TCR sequence derives from a man aged 50-59 years who received an inactivated influenza vaccine. This chain links TRBV5-6 with TRBJ2-7; no reliable D call. The chain's CDR3 is CASSLWFRSYEQYF. The DNA of the CDR3 is TGTGCCAGCAGCTTGTGGTTCAGGAGTTACGAGCAGTACTTC.